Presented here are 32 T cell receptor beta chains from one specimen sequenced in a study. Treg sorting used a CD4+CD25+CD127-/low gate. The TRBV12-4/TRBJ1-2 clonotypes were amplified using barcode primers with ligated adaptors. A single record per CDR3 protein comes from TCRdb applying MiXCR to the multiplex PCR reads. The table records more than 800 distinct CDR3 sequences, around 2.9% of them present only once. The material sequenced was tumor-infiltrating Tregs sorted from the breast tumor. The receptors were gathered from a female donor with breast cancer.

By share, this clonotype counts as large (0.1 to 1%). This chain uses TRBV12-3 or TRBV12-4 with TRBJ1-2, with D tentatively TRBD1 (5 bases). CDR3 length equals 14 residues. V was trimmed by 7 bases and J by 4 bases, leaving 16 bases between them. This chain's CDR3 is CASKLQGGFYGYTF. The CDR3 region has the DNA TGTGCCAGCAAACTCCAGGGAGGATTCTATGGCTACACCTTC.

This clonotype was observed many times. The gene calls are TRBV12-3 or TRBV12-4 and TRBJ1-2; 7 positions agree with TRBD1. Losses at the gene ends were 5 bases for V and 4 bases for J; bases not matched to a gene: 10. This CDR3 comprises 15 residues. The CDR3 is CASSPSTGLIYGYTF. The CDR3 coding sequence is TGTGCCAGCAGTCCCTCGACAGGGTTGATCTATGGCTACACCTTC.

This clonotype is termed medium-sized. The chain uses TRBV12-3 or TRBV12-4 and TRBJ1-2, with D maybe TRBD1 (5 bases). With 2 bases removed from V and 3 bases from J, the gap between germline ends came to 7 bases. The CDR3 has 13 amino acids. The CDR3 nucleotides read TGTGCCAGCAGTTTAATAGGGGACTATGGCTACACCTTC. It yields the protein CASSLIGDYGYTF.

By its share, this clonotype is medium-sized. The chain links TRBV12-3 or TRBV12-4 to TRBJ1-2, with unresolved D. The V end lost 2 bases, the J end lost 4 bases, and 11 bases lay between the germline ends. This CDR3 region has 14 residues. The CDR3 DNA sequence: TGTGCCAGCAGTTTAACATCAGGACCCTATGGCTACACCTTC. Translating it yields CASSLTSGPYGYTF.

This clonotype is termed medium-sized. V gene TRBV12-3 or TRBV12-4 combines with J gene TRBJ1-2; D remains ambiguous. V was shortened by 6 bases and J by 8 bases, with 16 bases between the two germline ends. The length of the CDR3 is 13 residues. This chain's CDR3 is CASSQADHLGYTF. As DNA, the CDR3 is TGTGCCAGCAGCCAGGCCGACCACCTCGGCTACACCTTC.

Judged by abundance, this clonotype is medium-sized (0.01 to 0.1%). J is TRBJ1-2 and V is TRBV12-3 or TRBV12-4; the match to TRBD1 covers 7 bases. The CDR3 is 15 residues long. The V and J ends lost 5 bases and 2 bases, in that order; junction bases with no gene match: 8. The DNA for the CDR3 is TGTGCCAGCAGTCAATCCTACAGGGGAAACTATGGCTACACCTTC. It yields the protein CASSQSYRGNYGYTF.

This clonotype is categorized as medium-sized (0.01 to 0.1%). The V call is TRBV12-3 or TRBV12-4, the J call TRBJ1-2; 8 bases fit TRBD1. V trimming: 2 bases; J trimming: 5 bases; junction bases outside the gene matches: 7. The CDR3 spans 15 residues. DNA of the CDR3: TGTGCCAGCAGTTTATTGGGGACAGGATTTTATGGCTACACCTTC. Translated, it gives CASSLLGTGFYGYTF.

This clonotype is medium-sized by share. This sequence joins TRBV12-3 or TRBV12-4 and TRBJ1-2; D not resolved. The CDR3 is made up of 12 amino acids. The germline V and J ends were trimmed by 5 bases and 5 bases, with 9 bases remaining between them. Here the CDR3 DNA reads TGTGCCAGCAGTCTTGGGGAGTATGGCTACACCTTC. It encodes CASSLGEYGYTF.

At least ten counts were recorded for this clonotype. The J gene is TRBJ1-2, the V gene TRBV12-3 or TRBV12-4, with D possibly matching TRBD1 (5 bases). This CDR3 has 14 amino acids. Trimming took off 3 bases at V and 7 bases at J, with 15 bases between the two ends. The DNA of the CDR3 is TGTGCCAGCAGTTTGGGAGGGGCGAATGGTGGCTACACCTTC. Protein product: CASSLGGANGGYTF.

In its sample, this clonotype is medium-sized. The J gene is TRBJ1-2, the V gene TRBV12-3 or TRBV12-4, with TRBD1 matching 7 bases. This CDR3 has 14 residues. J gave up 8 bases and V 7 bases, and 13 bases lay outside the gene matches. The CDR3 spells CASTRTGGSWGYTF. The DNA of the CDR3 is TGTGCCAGCACCCGGACAGGTGGTTCATGGGGCTACACCTTC.

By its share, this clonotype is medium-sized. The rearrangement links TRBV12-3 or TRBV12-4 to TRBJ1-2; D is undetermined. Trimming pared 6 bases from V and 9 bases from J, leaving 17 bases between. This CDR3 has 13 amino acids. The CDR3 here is CASSLAAAGSYTF. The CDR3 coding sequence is TGTGCCAGCAGCCTGGCCGCGGCTGGCAGCTACACCTTC.

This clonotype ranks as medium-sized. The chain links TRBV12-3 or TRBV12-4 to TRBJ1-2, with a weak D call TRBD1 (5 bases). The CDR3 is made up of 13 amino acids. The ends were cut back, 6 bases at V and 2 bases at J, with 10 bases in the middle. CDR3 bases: TGTGCCAGCAGCGGGGACCGAAACTATGGCTACACCTTC. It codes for CASSGDRNYGYTF.

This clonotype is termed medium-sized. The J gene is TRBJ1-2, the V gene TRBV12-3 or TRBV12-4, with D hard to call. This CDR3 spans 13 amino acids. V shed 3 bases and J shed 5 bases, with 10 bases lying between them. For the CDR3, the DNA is TGTGCCAGCAGTTTTGGCACAGTATATGGCTACACCTTC. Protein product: CASSFGTVYGYTF.

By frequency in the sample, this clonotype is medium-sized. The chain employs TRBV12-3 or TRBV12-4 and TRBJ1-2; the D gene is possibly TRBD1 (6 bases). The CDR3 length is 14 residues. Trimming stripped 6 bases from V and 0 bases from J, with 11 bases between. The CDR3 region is CASRRQESNYGYTF. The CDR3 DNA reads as TGTGCCAGCAGGAGACAGGAATCTAACTATGGCTACACCTTC.

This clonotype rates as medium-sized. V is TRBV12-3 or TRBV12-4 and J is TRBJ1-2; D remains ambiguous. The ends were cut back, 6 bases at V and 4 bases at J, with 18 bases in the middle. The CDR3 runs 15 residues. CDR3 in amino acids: CASSFRFIEIYGYTF. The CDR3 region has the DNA TGTGCCAGCAGCTTTAGATTTATCGAGATCTATGGCTACACCTTC.

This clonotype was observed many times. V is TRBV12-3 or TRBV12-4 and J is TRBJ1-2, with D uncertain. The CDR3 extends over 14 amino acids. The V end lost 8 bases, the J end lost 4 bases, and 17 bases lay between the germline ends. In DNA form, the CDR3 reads TGTGCCAGCGGATTAGCGCCACCTCCCTATGGCTACACCTTC. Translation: CASGLAPPPYGYTF.

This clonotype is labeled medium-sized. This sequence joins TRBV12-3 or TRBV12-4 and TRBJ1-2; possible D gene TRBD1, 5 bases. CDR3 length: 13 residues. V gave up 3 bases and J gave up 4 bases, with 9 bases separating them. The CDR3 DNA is TGTGCCAGCAGTTTCCAGGGTACCTATGGCTACACCTTC. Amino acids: CASSFQGTYGYTF.

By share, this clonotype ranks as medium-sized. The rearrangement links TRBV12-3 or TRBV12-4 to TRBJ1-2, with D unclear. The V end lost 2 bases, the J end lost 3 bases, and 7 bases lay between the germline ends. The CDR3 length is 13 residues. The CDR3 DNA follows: TGTGCCAGCAGTTTACTCCGGGACTATGGCTACACCTTC. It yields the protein CASSLLRDYGYTF.

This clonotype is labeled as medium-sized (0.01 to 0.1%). The CDR3 sequence: CASSLSFQGIYGYTF. The CDR3 DNA sequence: TGTGCCAGCAGTTTATCCTTCCAGGGGATCTATGGCTACACCTTC. The gene calls are TRBV12-3 or TRBV12-4 and TRBJ1-2; D perhaps matches TRBD1 (6 bases). This CDR3 is built from 15 residues. V was clipped by 2 bases and J by 4 bases, with 14 bases between them.

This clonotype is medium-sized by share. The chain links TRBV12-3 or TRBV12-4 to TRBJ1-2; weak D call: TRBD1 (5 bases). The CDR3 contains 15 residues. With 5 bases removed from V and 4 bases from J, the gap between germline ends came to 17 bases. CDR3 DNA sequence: TGTGCCAGCAGTCCCCGGGGTGGGGCGGGCTATGGCTACACCTTC. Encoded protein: CASSPRGGAGYGYTF.

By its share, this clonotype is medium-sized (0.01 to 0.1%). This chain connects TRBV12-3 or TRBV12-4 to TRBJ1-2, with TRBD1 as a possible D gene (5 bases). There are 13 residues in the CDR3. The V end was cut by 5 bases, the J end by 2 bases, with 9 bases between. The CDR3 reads CASSQTENYGYTF. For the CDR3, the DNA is TGTGCCAGCAGTCAGACAGAGAACTATGGCTACACCTTC.

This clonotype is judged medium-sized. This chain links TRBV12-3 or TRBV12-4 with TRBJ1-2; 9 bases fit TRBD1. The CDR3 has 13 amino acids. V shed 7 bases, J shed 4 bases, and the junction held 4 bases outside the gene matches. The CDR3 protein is CASTKDRGYGYTF. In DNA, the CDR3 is TGTGCCAGCACTAAGGACAGGGGCTATGGCTACACCTTC.

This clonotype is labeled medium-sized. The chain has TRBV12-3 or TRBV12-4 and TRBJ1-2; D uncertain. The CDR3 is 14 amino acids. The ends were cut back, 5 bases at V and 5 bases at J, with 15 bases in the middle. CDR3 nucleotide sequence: TGTGCCAGCAGTCGGACGAGCCCGGGATATGGCTACACCTTC. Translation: CASSRTSPGYGYTF.

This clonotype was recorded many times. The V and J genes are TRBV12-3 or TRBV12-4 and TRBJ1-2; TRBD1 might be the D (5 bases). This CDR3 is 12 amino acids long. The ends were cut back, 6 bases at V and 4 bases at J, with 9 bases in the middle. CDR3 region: CASRPDSYGYTF. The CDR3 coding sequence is TGTGCCAGCAGACCTGACAGCTATGGCTACACCTTC.

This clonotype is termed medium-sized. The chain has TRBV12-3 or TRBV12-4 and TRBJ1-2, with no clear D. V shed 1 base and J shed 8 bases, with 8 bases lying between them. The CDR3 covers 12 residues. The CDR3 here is CASSLGGRGYTF. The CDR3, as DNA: TGTGCCAGCAGTTTAGGAGGAAGAGGCTACACCTTC.

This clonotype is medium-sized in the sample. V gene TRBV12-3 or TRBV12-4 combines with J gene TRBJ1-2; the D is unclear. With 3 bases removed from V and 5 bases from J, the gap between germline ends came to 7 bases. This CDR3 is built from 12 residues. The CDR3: CASSFEEYGYTF. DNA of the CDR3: TGTGCCAGCAGTTTCGAAGAATATGGCTACACCTTC.

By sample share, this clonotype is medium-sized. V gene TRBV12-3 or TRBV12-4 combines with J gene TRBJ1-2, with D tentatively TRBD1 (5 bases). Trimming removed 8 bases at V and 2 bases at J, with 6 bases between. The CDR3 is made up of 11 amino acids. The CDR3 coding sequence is TGTGCCAGCGGGACGAACTATGGCTACACCTTC. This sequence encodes CASGTNYGYTF.

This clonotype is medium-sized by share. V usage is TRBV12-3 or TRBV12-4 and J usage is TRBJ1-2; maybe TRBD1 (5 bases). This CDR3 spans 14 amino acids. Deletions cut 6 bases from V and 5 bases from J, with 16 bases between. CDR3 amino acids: CASRPSDNSYGYTF. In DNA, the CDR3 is TGTGCCAGCAGACCTTCGGACAACAGTTATGGCTACACCTTC.

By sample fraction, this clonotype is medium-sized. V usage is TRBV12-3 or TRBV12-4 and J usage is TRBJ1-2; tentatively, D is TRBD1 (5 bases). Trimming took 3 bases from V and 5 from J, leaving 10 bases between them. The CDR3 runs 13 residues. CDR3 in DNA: TGTGCCAGCAGTTTGGGGACTACGTATGGCTACACCTTC. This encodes CASSLGTTYGYTF.

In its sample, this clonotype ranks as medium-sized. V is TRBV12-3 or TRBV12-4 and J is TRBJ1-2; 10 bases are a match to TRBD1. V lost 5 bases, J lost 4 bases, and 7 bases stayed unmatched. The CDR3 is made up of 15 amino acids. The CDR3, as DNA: TGTGCCAGCAGTCGAGGGGACAGGGGAGGCTATGGCTACACCTTC. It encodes CASSRGDRGGYGYTF.

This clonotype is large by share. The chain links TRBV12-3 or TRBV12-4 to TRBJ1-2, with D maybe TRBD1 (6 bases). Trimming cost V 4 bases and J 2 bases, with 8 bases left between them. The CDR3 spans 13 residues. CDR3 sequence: CASSYTGNYGYTF. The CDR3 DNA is TGTGCCAGCAGTTATACAGGGAACTATGGCTACACCTTC.

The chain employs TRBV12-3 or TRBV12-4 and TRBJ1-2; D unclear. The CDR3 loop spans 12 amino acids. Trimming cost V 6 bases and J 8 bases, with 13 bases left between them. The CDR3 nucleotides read TGTGCCAGCAGAATGAGGTCCAGAGGCTACACCTTC. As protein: CASRMRSRGYTF.